One sample yielded the 32 T cell receptor beta chains listed below, sequenced in a study of cytomegalovirus exposure and HLA in healthy donors. PCR used 60 Vbeta primers and 13 Jbeta primers. The assay was immunoSEQ multiplex PCR, and TCRdb's table has in-frame clones only and misses some. Of 150,000 to 250,000 clones listed, 82% are singletons. The sequenced sample consisted of PBMCs. These receptors were taken from a boy aged 2 to 10 in good health and CMV-seronegative.

This chain links TRBV5-1 with TRBJ2-1; TRBD2 matches 8 bases. Germline loops: CDR1 SGHRS, CDR2 YFSETQ. This CDR3 is 14 amino acids long. The J segment lost 8 bases and the V segment lost 2 bases, leaving 6 bases of the junction unmatched. CDR3 loop: CASSFRGGSYEQFF. CDR3 DNA: TGCGCCAGCAGCTTCCGCGGGGGGTCGTATGAGCAGTTCTTC.

This clone was observed a handful of times. This chain connects TRBV7-9 to TRBJ1-1; D gene unclear. From germline, CDR1 is SEHNR and CDR2 FQNEAQ (reference sequence). The germline V and J ends were trimmed by 6 bases and 1 base, with 9 bases remaining between them. The CDR3 is 13 amino acids. CDR3 DNA: TGTGCCAGCAGTCACGACTGGAACACTGAAGCTTTCTTT. This translates into CASSHDWNTEAFF. Using reference TRBV7-9 and TRBJ1-1 for the parts outside the CDR3, the full variable domain is DTGVSQNPRHKITKRGQNVTFRCDPISEHNRLYWYRQTLGQGPEFLTYFQNEAQLEKSRLLSDRFSAERPKGSFSTLEIQRTEQGDSAMYLCASSHDWNTEAFFGQGTRLTVV.

This clone occurred once. This rearrangement joins TRBV30 to TRBJ2-5; D call uncertain. V lost 0 bases and J 1 base, leaving 6 bases between the germline ends. The CDR3 sequence is 13 residues long. Germline V gene sequence: CDR1 GTSNPN, CDR2 SVGIG (reference sequence). CDR3 sequence (DNA): TGTGCCTGGAGTGTAAACAGCCAAGAGACCCAGTACTTC. The encoded protein is CAWSVNSQETQYF.

This chain joins TRBV2 and TRBJ2-6; possible D gene TRBD2, 5 bases. CDR1 is SNHLY and CDR2 is FYNNEI in the germline V gene. The CDR3 has 16 residues. Trimming cost V 4 bases and J 1 base, with 11 bases left between them. CDR3 bases: TGTGCCAGCAGTGTCGGGCGGGTATCTGGGGCCAACGTCCTGACTTTC. This codes for CASSVGRVSGANVLTF.

There are a few counts of this clone. This sequence joins TRBV27 and TRBJ2-7; 7 positions agree with TRBD1. CDR3 length equals 14 residues. Germline assignment: CDR1 MNHEY and CDR2 SMNVEV (reference sequence). Germline trimming cut 5 bases from V and 0 bases from J; bases unmatched to any gene: 4. CDR3 sequence: CASSTGATSYEQYF. The CDR3 DNA reads TGTGCCAGCAGTACAGGGGCAACCTCCTACGAGCAGTACTTC.

The chain combines TRBV30 with TRBJ1-1, with TRBD1 identical over 7 bases. The germline CDR1 and CDR2 sequences are GTSNPN and SVGIG (reference sequence). This CDR3 comprises 12 residues. The J segment lost 5 bases and the V segment lost 1 base, leaving 1 base of the junction unmatched. CDR3 nucleotide sequence: TGTGCCTGGAGTGCGACAGGGACTGAAGCTTTCTTT. This codes for CAWSATGTEAFF.

This sequence joins TRBV27 and TRBJ2-7; 8 nucleotides agree with TRBD2. This CDR3 is built from 14 residues. The V segment lost 5 bases and the J segment 0 bases; nucleotides outside the gene matches: 3. CDR1 is MNHEY, CDR2 SMNVEV, per germline (reference sequence). The CDR3 sequence is CASSPAGVSYEQYF. The CDR3 DNA sequence: TGTGCCAGCAGTCCAGCGGGGGTCTCCTACGAGCAGTACTTC.

The chain recombines TRBV5-3 with TRBJ2-7, with 10 bases lining up with TRBD1. TRBV5-3 is noted as an ORF with a role that remains uncertain. V shed 3 bases, J shed 1 base, and the junction held 4 bases outside the gene matches. CDR3 length: 15 amino acids. CDR3 protein: CARSYRDRGSYEQYF. CDR3 sequence (DNA): TGTGCCAGAAGCTATCGGGACAGGGGATCCTACGAGCAGTACTTC.

This clone was seen a single time. The chain couples TRBV4-3 to TRBJ1-5; a possible D gene is TRBD1 (5 bases). V lost 2 bases to trimming and J lost 3 bases, with 11 bases between them. CDR1 and CDR2 from the germline V gene are LGHNA and YSLEER. The CDR3 has 15 residues. The CDR3 sequence is CASSQQYRLNQPQHF. The CDR3 bases are TGCGCCAGCAGCCAACAATACAGGCTCAATCAGCCCCAGCATTTT.

A few counts support this clone. V gene TRBV19 combines with J gene TRBJ1-5, with D possibly matching TRBD1 (5 bases). V was pared by 2 bases and J by 0 bases, with 11 bases between. CDR3 size: 16 residues. Germline V gives CDR1 LNHDA, CDR2 SQIVND (reference sequence). The CDR3 DNA follows: TGTGCCAGTAGTATAAGAGGGGACTATAGCAATCAGCCCCAGCATTTT. Its translation: CASSIRGDYSNQPQHF.

V gene TRBV7-2 combines with J gene TRBJ2-1, with a tentative D call TRBD2 (7 bases). This CDR3 is built from 14 residues. V was cut by 5 bases and J by 5 bases, with 13 bases left in between. Germline CDR1 and CDR2: SGHTA and FQGNSA. The CDR3 coding sequence is TGTGCCAGCAGCCAAAGGGGGGGCCACAATGAGCAGTTCTTC. Translating it yields CASSQRGGHNEQFF.

The chain is built from TRBV10-3 and TRBJ2-3; 12 bases are a match to TRBD2. V gave up 10 bases and J gave up 3 bases; unmatched junction bases: 8. CDR3 length: 15 residues. Per the germline V gene, CDR1 is ENHRY and CDR2 is SYGVKD. DNA for the CDR3: TGTGCCACCGGCCCTAGCGGGGGGGCGACAGATACGCAGTATTTT. Its protein is CATGPSGGATDTQYF.

The sample holds one count of this clone. This chain connects TRBV4-2 to TRBJ1-2; no clear D gene. The germline CDR1 and CDR2 sequences are LGHNA and YNFKEQ. This CDR3 spans 15 amino acids. V lost 6 bases to trimming and J lost 0 bases, with 14 bases between them. CDR3 nucleotides: TGTGCCAGCAGTGTGGAAGGAGCCTCTAACTATGGCTACACCTTC. Its protein product is CASSVEGASNYGYTF.

This clone was picked up a small number of times. V usage is TRBV7-2 and J usage is TRBJ2-5, with TRBD2 matching 15 bases. The CDR3 has 16 residues. The germline V gene has CDR1 SGHTA and CDR2 FQGNSA. V was clipped by 4 bases and J by 3 bases; unmatched bases: 3. CDR3 region: CASSSGLAGGEETQYF. The CDR3 region has the DNA TGTGCCAGCAGCTCGGGACTAGCGGGGGGAGAAGAGACCCAGTACTTC.

V usage is TRBV2 and J usage is TRBJ2-5; tentatively, D is TRBD1 (5 bases). Germline V gene lookup returns CDR1 SNHLY and CDR2 FYNNEI. V was pared by 3 bases and J by 4 bases, with 12 bases between. The CDR3 is made up of 14 amino acids. This CDR3 is CASSDGRVRETQYF. CDR3 coding DNA: TGTGCCAGCAGTGATGGCAGGGTTCGAGAGACCCAGTACTTC.

This sequence joins TRBV9 and TRBJ2-1, with D perhaps TRBD1 (5 bases). V lost 7 bases and J 0 bases, leaving 17 bases between the germline ends. This CDR3 has 16 residues. The V gene's germline CDR1 is SGDLS and CDR2 YYNGEE. The CDR3 nucleotides read TGTGCCAGCGGGGCCTCGGGCCTCTCCTCCTACAATGAGCAGTTCTTC. Its translation: CASGASGLSSYNEQFF.

The chain is built from TRBV30 and TRBJ1-2, with 9 bases matching TRBD1. The J segment lost 4 bases and the V segment lost 8 bases, leaving 5 bases of the junction unmatched. CDR1 GTSNPN and CDR2 SVGIG come from the germline V gene (reference sequence). This CDR3 is built from 12 residues. The CDR3 DNA reads TGTGCCGGACAGGGGACCTCCTATGGCTACACCTTC. This codes for CAGQGTSYGYTF. The whole variable domain, remainder taken from reference TRBV30 and TRBJ1-2, is SQTIHQWPATLVQPVGSPLSLECTVEGTSNPNLYWYRQAAGRGLQLLFYSVGIGQISSEVPQNLSASRPQDRQFILSSKKLLLSDSGFYLCAGQGTSYGYTFGSGTRLTVV.

CDR3 DNA: TGTGCCAGCAGCTCCCTCGGAACAGGGGCCTACGAGCAGTACTTC. Translated, it gives CASSSLGTGAYEQYF. The chain joins TRBV11-2 to TRBJ2-7; TRBD1 matches at 7 bases. Looked up from germline, CDR1 is SGHAT and CDR2 is FQNNGV. The CDR3 contains 15 residues. The ends lost 4 bases at V and 2 bases at J; junction bases unmatched: 8. The full variable domain, rest sourced from reference TRBV11-2 and TRBJ2-7, is EAGVAQSPRYKIIEKRQSVAFWCNPISGHATLYWYQQILGQGPKLLIQFQNNGVVDDSQLPKDRFSAERLKGVDSTLKIQPAKLEDSAVYLCASSSLGTGAYEQYFGPGTRLTVT.

The CDR3 DNA reads TGCAGCGTTGGAAAGGGCCCCGGGACAGGGTTGTCCTCGAACACCGGGGAGCTGTTTTTT. Protein sequence: CSVGKGPGTGLSSNTGELFF. The rearrangement joins TRBV29-1 to TRBJ2-2, with 9 bases fitting TRBD1. Per the germline V gene, CDR1 is SQVTM and CDR2 is ANQGSEA. The V segment lost 4 bases and the J segment 0 bases; nucleotides outside the gene matches: 18. This CDR3 has 20 amino acids.

The rearrangement uses TRBV11-1 and TRBJ2-7; the match to TRBD2 covers 10 bases. With V trimmed by 1 base and J by 8 bases, 11 bases remained unmatched. The CDR3 has 16 amino acids. The germline gives CDR1 SGHAT, CDR2 FQDESV (reference sequence). CDR3 sequence reads: CASSLVLAGVKSQQYF. The CDR3, as DNA: TGTGCCAGCAGCTTAGTGCTAGCGGGGGTGAAATCCCAGCAGTACTTC. Full variable domain (rest looked up from reference TRBV11-1 and TRBJ2-7): EAEVAQSPRYKITEKSQAVAFWCDPISGHATLYWYRQILGQGPELLVQFQDESVVDDSQLPKDRFSAERLKGVDSTLKIQPAELGDSAMYLCASSLVLAGVKSQQYFGPGTRLTVT.

The gene calls are TRBV27 and TRBJ2-7; TRBD2 aligns across 9 bases. Unmatched junction bases numbered 30, after V lost 9 bases and J lost 6 bases. CDR3 length: 20 amino acids. Germline-derived CDR1 and CDR2 are MNHEY and SMNVEV (reference sequence). In DNA, the CDR3 is TGTGCCAGTAGGATAGACGGGAAACGAGGTAGGCGGGGGGGCCTCGGCGAGCAGTACTTC. Its protein is CASRIDGKRGRRGGLGEQYF.

The V call is TRBV6-7, the J call TRBJ1-5; D is unclear. TRBV6-7 has ORF status, its function being uncertain. This CDR3 has 15 amino acids. V lost 1 base and J lost 4, with 11 bases in between. The CDR3 sequence is CASSYFAALNQPQHF. CDR3 nucleotides: TGTGCCAGCAGTTACTTCGCAGCGCTAAATCAGCCCCAGCATTTT.

The V gene is TRBV23-1, the J gene TRBJ2-4; D ambiguous. TRBV23-1 is identified as an open reading frame with a role that is uncertain. The CDR3 contains 13 residues. The V gene lost 11 bases and the J gene lost 1 base, with 12 bases spanning the gap. The CDR3: CAHPRSAKNIQYF. CDR3 DNA sequence: TGCGCCCATCCCCGGTCTGCCAAAAACATTCAGTACTTC.

The chain couples TRBV29-1 to TRBJ2-1; 11 nucleotides match TRBD2. The CDR3 has 13 residues. Germline trimming cut 6 bases from V and 10 bases from J; bases unmatched to any gene: 8. The germline V gene encodes CDR1 SQVTM and CDR2 ANQGSEA. In DNA, the CDR3 is TGCAGCGTCATGACTAGCGGGGTTCGCGAGCAGTTCTTC. The encoded protein is CSVMTSGVREQFF.

The CDR3 coding sequence is TGTGCCAGCCCCCCCTTTCCTAGCGGGGGGGACACAGATACGCAGTATTTT. Translating gives CASPPFPSGGDTDTQYF. J is TRBJ2-3 and V is TRBV5-4, with TRBD2 identical over 12 bases. Losses at the gene ends were 7 bases for V and 2 bases for J; bases not matched to a gene: 11. This CDR3 is 17 amino acids long. Germline V lookup: CDR1 SGHNT, CDR2 YYREEE (reference sequence).

This chain links TRBV11-2 with TRBJ2-1; possibly TRBD2 for D (5 bases). Trimming shortened V by 0 bases and J by 0 bases, and 6 bases separated the two germline ends. Germline CDR1 reads SGHAT; CDR2 reads FQNNGV. The CDR3 length is 15 residues. DNA for the CDR3: TGTGCCAGCAGCTTAGAAACTAGCTCCTACAATGAGCAGTTCTTC. It is translated as CASSLETSSYNEQFF.

The chain joins TRBV7-2 to TRBJ2-1; TRBD2 matches at 10 bases. Germline V gene lookup returns CDR1 SGHTA and CDR2 FQGNSA. CDR3 size: 14 residues. V was pared by 1 base and J by 15 bases, with 9 bases of the junction left unmatched. CDR3 bases: TGTGCCAGCAGCTTAGAGCGGGGGGGCCCTCTCCCGTTCTTC. It specifies CASSLERGGPLPFF.

The chain links TRBV9 to TRBJ2-1; 9 bases agree with TRBD2. CDR1 is SGDLS and CDR2 is YYNGEE in the germline V gene. The J segment lost 6 bases and the V segment lost 4 bases, leaving 5 bases of the junction unmatched. The CDR3 extends over 14 amino acids. CDR3 residues: CASSPGGGGNEQFF. CDR3 sequence (DNA): TGTGCCAGCAGCCCTGGCGGGGGGGGCAATGAGCAGTTCTTC.

V usage is TRBV7-2 and J usage is TRBJ2-2, with D maybe TRBD2 (7 bases). The germline V gene has CDR1 SGHTA and CDR2 FQGNSA. The CDR3 runs to 15 residues. The germline V and J ends were trimmed by 2 bases and 5 bases, with 12 bases remaining between them. The CDR3 DNA is TGTGCCAGCAGCTTACGGGGGGCGAGGACCGGGGAGCTGTTTTTT. Translation gives CASSLRGARTGELFF.

The chain employs TRBV9 and TRBJ2-2; 15 nucleotides align to TRBD2. Unmatched junction bases numbered 6, after V lost 0 bases and J lost 6 bases. The CDR3 totals 18 residues. The germline gives CDR1 SGDLS, CDR2 YYNGEE. CDR3 bases: TGTGCCAGCAGCGTAGGGACTAGCGGGGGGGCACGTCCCGGGGAGCTGTTTTTT. This encodes CASSVGTSGGARPGELFF.

The chain is built from TRBV2 and TRBJ2-1; D remains unclear. Germline assignment: CDR1 SNHLY and CDR2 FYNNEI. The ends were cut back, 3 bases at V and 0 bases at J, with 12 bases in the middle. The CDR3 spans 16 residues. The CDR3 DNA follows: TGTGCCAGCAGTGAGCTAGGTATCAGCTCCTACAATGAGCAGTTCTTC. Encoded protein: CASSELGISSYNEQFF.

This clone was observed a single time. The gene calls are TRBV4-1 and TRBJ2-7, with 8 bases aligning to TRBD1. The V and J ends lost 2 bases and 7 bases, in that order; junction bases with no gene match: 4. The CDR3 runs 13 residues. The germline V gene encodes CDR1 MGHRA and CDR2 YSYEKL. CDR3 in DNA: TGCGCCAGCAGCCAAATCACAGGGGGGGAGCAGTACTTC. Its translation: CASSQITGGEQYF.